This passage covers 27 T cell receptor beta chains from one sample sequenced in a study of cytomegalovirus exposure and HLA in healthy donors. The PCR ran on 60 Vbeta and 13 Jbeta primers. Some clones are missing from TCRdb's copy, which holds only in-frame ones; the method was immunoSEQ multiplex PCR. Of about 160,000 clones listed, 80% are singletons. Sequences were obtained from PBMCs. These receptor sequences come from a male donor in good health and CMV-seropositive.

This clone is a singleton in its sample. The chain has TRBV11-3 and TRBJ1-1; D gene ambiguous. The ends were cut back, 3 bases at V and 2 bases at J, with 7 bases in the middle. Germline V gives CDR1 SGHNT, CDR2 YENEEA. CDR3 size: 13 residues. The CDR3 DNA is TGTGCCAGCAGCTTGCCGGTAAACACTGAAGCTTTCTTT. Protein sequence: CASSLPVNTEAFF.

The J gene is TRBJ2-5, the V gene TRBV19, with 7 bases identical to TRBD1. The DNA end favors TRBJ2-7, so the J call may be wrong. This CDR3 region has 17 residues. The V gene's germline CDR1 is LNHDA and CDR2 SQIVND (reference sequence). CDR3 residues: CASSPLGRQGGNYEQYF. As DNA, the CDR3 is TGTGCCAGTAGTCCCCTAGGGCGACAGGGTGGGAACTACGAGCAGTACTTC.

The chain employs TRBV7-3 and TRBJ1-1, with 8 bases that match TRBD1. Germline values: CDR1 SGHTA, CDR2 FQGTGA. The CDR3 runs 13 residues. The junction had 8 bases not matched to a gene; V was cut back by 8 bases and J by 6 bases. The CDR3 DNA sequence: TGTGCCAGCGGACAGGGATTGGGGTCTGAAGCTTTCTTT. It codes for CASGQGLGSEAFF. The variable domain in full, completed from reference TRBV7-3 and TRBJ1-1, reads GAGVSQTPSNKVTEKGKYVELRCDPISGHTALYWYRQSLGQGPEFLIYFQGTGAADDSGLPNDRFFAVRPEGSVSTLKIQRTERGDSAVYLCASGQGLGSEAFFGQGTRLTVV.

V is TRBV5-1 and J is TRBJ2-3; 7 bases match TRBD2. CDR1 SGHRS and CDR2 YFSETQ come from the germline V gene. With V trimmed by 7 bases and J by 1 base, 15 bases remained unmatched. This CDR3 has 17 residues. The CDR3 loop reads CASAQSPAGRRTDTQYF. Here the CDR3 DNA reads TGCGCCAGCGCCCAGAGCCCAGCGGGAAGGCGCACAGATACGCAGTATTTT.

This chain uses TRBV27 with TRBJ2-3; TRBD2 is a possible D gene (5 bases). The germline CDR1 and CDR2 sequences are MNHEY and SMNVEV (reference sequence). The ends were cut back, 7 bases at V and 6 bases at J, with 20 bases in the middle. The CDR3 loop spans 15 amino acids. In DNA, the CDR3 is TGTGCCAGCACCTTAGGGAGACCCCCTATGGATACGCAGTATTTT. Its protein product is CASTLGRPPMDTQYF.

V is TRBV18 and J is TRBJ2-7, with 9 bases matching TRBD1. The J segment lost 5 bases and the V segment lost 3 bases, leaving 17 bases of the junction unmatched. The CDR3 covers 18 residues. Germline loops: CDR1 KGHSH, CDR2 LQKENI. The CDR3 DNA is TGTGCCAGCTCACCGCGTCCCGGGACAGGGTCGGTCGCGGACGAGCAGTACTTC. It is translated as CASSPRPGTGSVADEQYF. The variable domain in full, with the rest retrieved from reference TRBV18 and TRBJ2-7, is NAGVMQNPRHLVRRRGQEARLRCSPMKGHSHVYWYRQLPEEGLKFMVYLQKENIIDESGMPKERFSAEFPKEGPSILRIQQVVRGDSAAYFCASSPRPGTGSVADEQYFGPGTRLTVT.

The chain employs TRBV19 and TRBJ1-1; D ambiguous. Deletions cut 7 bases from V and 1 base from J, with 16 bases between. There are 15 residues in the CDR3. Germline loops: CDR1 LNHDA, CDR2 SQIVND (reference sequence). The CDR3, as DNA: TGTGCCAGTACTCCTGGCTGGAGCCGGAACACTGAAGCTTTCTTT. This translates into CASTPGWSRNTEAFF.

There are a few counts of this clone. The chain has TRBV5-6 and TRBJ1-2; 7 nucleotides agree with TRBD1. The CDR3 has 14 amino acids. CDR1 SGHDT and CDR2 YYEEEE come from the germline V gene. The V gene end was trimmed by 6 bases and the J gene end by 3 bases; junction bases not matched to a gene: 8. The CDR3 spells CASIIIGTDYGYTF. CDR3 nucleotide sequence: TGTGCCAGCATAATTATCGGGACAGACTATGGCTACACCTTC. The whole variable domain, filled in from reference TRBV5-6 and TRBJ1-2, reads DAGVTQSPTHLIKTRGQQVTLRCSPKSGHDTVSWYQQALGQGPQFIFQYYEEEERQRGNFPDRFSGHQFPNYSSELNVNALLLGDSALYLCASIIIGTDYGYTFGSGTRLTVV.

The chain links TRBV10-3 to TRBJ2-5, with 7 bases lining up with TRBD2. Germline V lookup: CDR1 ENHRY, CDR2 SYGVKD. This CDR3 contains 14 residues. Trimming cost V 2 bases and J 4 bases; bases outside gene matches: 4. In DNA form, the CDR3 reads TGTGCCATCAGTGAGGGCGGGGGAAGAGAGACCCAGTACTTC. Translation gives CAISEGGGRETQYF.

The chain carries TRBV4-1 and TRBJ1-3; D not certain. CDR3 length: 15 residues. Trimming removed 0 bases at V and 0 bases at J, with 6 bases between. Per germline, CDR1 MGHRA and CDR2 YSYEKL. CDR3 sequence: CASSQERTSGNTIYF. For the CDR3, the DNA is TGCGCCAGCAGCCAAGAGCGTACCTCTGGAAACACCATATATTTT.

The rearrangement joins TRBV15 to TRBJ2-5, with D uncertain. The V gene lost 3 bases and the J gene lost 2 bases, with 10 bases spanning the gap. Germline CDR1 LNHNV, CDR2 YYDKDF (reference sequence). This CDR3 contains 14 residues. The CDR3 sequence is CATSRGHGQETQYF. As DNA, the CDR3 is TGTGCCACCAGCAGGGGCCACGGTCAAGAGACCCAGTACTTC. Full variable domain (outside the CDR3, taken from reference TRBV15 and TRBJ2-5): DAMVIQNPRYQVTQFGKPVTLSCSQTLNHNVMYWYQQKSSQAPKLLFHYYDKDFNNEADTPDNFQSRRPNTSFCFLDIRSPGLGDTAMYLCATSRGHGQETQYFGPGTRLLVL.

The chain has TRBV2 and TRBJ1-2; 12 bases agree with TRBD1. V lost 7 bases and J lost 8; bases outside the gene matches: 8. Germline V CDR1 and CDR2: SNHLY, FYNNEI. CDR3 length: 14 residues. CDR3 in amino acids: CASISGQGAGGYTF. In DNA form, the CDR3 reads TGTGCCAGCATCTCGGGACAGGGGGCCGGAGGCTACACCTTC.

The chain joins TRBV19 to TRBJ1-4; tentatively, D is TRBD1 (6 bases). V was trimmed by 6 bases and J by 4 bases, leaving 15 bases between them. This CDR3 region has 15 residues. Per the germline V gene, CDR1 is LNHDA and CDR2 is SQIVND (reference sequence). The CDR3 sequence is CASRPYRDNNEKLFF. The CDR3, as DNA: TGTGCCAGTAGACCGTACAGGGATAATAATGAAAAACTGTTTTTT.

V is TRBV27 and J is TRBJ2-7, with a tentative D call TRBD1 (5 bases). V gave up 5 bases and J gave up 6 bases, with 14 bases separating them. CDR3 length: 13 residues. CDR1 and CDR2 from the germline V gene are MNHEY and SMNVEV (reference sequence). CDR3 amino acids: CASSTSQGSEQYF. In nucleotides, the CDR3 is TGTGCCAGCAGTACGTCCCAGGGATCCGAGCAGTACTTC.

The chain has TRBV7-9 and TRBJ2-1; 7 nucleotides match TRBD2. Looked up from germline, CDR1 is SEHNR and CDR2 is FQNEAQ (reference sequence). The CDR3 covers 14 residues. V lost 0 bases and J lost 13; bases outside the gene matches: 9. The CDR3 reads CASSLAAGVMIQFF. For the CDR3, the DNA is TGTGCCAGCAGCTTAGCGGCGGGGGTTATGATCCAGTTCTTC. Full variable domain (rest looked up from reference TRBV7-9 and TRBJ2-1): DTGVSQNPRHKITKRGQNVTFRCDPISEHNRLYWYRQTLGQGPEFLTYFQNEAQLEKSRLLSDRFSAERPKGSFSTLEIQRTEQGDSAMYLCASSLAAGVMIQFFGPGTRLTVL.

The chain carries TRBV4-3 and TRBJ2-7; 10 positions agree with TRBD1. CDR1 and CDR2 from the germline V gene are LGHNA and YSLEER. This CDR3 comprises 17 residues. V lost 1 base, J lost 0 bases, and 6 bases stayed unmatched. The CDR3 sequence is CASSQGSRDRGSYEQYF. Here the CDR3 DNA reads TGCGCCAGCAGCCAAGGCAGCCGGGACAGGGGCTCCTACGAGCAGTACTTC.

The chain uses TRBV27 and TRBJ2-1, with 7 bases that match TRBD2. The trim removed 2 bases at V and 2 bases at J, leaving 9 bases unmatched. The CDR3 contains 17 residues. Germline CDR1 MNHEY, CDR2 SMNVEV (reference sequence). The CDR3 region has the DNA TGTGCCAGCAGTTTAGAGTGGGCGGGAGACCCCTACAATGAGCAGTTCTTC. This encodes CASSLEWAGDPYNEQFF.

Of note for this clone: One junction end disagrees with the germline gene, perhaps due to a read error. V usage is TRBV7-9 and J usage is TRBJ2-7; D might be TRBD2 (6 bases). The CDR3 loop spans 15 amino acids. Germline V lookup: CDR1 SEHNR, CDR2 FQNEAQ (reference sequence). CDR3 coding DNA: TGTTCCAGCAGCCCGACCGGGACTGAGACCTACGAGCAGTACTTC. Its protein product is CSSSPTGTETYEQYF.

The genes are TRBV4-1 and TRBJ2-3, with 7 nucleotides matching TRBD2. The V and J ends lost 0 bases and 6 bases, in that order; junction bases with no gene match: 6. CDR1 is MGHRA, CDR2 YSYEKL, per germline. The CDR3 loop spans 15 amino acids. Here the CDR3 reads CASSQEGGSKDTQYF. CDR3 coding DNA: TGCGCCAGCAGCCAAGAGGGCGGGAGTAAGGATACGCAGTATTTT.

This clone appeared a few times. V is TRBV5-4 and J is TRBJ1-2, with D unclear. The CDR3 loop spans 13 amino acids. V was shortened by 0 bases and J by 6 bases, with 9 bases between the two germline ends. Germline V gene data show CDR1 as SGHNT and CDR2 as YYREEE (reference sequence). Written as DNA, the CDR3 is TGTGCCAGCAGCTTGGCATCCGGGGATGGCTACACCTTC. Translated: CASSLASGDGYTF.

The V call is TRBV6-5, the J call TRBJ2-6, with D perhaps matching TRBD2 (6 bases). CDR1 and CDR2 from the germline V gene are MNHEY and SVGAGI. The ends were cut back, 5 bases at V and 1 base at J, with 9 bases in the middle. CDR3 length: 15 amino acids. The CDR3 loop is CASSRDFSGANVLTF. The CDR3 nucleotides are TGTGCCAGCAGTCGGGACTTTTCTGGGGCCAACGTCCTGACTTTC.

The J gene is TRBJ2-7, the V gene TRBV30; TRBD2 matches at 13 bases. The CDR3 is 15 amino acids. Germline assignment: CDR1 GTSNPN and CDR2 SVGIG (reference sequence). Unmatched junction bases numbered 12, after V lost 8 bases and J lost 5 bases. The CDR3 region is CAGDSLAGGFNEQYF. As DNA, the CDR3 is TGTGCCGGTGACTCACTAGCGGGAGGGTTTAACGAGCAGTACTTC.

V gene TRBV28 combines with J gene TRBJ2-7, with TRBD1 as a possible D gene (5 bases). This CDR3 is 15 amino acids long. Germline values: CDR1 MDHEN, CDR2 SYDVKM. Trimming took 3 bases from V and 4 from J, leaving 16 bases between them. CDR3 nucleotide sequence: TGTGCCAGCAGTTTCGGTCCCAGGGCCGTGTACGAGCAGTACTTC. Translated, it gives CASSFGPRAVYEQYF.

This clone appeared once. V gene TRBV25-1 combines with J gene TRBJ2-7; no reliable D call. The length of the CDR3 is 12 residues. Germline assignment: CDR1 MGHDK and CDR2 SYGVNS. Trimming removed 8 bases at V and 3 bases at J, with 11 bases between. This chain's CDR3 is CASSPAGYEQYF. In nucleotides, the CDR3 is TGTGCCAGCTCCCCCGCAGGCTACGAGCAGTACTTC.

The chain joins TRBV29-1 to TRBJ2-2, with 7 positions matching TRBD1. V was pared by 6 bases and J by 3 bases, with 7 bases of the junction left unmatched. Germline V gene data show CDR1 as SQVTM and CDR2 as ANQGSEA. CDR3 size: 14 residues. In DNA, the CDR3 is TGCAGCGTCCTAGGGGGACAGTACACCGGGGAGCTGTTTTTT. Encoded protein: CSVLGGQYTGELFF.

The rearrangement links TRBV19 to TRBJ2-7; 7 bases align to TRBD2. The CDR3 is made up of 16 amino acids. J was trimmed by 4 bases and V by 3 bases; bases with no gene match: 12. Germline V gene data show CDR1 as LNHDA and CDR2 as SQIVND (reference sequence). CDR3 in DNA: TGTGCCAGTAGTATTGCTAGCGGAGACGCGGGGTACGAGCAGTACTTC. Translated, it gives CASSIASGDAGYEQYF.

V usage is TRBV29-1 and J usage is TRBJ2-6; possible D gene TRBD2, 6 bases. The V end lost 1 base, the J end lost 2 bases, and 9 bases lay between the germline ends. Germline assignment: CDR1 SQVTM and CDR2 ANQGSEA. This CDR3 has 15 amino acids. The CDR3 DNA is TGCAGCGTTGAAGGGGGAGGAGCTGGGGCCAACGTCCTGACTTTC. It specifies CSVEGGGAGANVLTF.